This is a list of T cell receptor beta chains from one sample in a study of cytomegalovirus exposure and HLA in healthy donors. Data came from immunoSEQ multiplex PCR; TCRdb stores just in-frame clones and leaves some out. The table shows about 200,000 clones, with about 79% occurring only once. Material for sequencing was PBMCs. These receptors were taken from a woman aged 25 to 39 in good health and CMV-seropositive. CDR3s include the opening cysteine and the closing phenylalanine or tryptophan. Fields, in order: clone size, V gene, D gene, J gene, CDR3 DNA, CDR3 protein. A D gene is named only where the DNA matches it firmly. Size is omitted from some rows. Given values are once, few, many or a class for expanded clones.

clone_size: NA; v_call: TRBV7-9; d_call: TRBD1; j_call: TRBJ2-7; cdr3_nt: TGTGCCAGCAGATCACAGGGGCCCTACGAGCAGTACTTC; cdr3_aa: CASRSQGPYEQYF
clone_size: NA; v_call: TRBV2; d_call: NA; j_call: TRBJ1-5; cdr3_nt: TGTGCCAGCAGTTACAGAGATAGCAATCAGCCCCAGCATTTT; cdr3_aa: CASSYRDSNQPQHF
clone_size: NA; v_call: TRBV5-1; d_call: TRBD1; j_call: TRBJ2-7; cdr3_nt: TGCGCCAGCAGCTCCTCCGGGACAGATCTTGAGCAGTACTTC; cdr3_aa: CASSSSGTDLEQYF
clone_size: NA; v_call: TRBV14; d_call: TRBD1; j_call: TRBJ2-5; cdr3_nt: TGTGCCAGCAGCCAAAGACAGGGGCGAGAGACCCAGTACTTC; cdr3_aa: CASSQRQGRETQYF
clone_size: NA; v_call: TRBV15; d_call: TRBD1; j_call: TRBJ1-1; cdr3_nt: TGTGCCACCAGCACCAGGGGGGACACTGAAGCTTTCTTT; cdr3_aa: CATSTRGDTEAFF
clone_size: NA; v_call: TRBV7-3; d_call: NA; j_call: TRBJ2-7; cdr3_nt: TGTGCCAGCAGCTTATGGCCCGGGGGCTCCTACGAGCAGTACTTC; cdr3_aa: CASSLWPGGSYEQYF
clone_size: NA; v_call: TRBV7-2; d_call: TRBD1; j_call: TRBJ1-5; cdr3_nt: TGTGCCAGCAGCTCAGACAGGGGGCCTGGGCAGCCCCAGCATTTT; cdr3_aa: CASSSDRGPGQPQHF
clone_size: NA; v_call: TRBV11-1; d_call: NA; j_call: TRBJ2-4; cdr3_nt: TGTGCCAGCAGCTTGACACTGGAAGACATTCAGTACTTC; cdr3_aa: CASSLTLEDIQYF
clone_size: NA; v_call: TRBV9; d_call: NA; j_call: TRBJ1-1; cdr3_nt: TGTGCCAGCAGCGTAGATCAGGGCCTGAACACTGAAGCTTTCTTT; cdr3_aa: CASSVDQGLNTEAFF
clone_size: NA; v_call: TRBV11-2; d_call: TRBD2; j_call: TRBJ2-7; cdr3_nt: TGTGCGACCGGCGTGGGGGGGGTTCTCGAGCAGTACTTC; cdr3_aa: CATGVGGVLEQYF
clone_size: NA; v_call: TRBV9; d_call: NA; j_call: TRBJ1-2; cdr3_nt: TGTGCCAGCAGCGGAGCCGTGAGAGGCTACACCTTC; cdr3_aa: CASSGAVRGYTF
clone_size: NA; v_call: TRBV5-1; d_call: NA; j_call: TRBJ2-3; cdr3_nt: TGCGCCAGCAGCCCTCGGACAGGCACAGATACGCAGTATTTT; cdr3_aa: CASSPRTGTDTQYF
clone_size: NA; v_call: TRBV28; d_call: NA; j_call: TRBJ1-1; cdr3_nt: TGTGCCAGCAGGCACCGACAGCACGCTTTCTTT; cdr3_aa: CASRHRQHAFF
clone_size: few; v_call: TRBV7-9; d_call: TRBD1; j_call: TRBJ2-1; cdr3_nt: TGTGCCAGCAGCTCGCGGACAGGGATTTTGGGTGGGGATGAGCAGTTCTTC; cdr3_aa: CASSSRTGILGGDEQFF
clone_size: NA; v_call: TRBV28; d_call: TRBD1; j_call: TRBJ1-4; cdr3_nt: TGTGCCAGCAGTTTAGGACAGGGTAGTGAAAAACTGTTTTTT; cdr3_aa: CASSLGQGSEKLFF
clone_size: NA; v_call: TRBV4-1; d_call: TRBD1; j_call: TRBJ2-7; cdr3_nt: TGCGCCAGCAGCCCAGCAGGGGGCTACGAGCAGTACTTC; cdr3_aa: CASSPAGGYEQYF
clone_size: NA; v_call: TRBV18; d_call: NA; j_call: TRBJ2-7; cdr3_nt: TGTGCCAGCTCACCAGGGTGGACACCCGATACCTACGAGCAGTACTTC; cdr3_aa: CASSPGWTPDTYEQYF
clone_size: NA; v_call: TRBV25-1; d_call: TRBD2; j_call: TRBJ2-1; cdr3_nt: TGTGCCAGCAGTGCTACCGGGACTAGCGGACTCGATGAGCAGTTCTTC; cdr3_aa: CASSATGTSGLDEQFF
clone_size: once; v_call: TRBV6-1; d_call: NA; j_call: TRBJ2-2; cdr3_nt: TGTGCCAGCAAACTTAGTGCGAACACCGGGGAGCTGTTTTTT; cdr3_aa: CASKLSANTGELFF
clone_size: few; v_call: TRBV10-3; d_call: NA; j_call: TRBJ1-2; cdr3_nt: TGTGCCATCTCCAGGGAAGGTGAGGGCTACACCTTC; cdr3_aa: CAISREGEGYTF
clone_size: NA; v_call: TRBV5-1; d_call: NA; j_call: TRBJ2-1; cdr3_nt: TGCGCCAGCAGCCCGGCGGTGGGCGGGGTCTCCTACAATGAGCAGTTCTTC; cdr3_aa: CASSPAVGGVSYNEQFF
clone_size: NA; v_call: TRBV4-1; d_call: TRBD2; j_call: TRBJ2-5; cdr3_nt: TGCGCCAGCAGCCAAGAAGAGCGGGAGCGGGAGACCCAGTACTTC; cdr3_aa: CASSQEERERETQYF
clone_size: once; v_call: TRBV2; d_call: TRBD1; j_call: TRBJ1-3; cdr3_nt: TGTGCCAGCAGCCAGACAGGGTCCGGAAACACCATATATTTT; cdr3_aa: CASSQTGSGNTIYF
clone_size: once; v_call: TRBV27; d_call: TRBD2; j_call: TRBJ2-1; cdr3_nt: TGTGCCAGCAGTTTATTAGCGGGGCCCTACAATGAGCAGTTCTTC; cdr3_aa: CASSLLAGPYNEQFF
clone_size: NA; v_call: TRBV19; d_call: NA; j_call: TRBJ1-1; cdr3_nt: TGTGCCAGTAGTATTCGGGGGGAATTTCCTGAAGCTTTCTTT; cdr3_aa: CASSIRGEFPEAFF
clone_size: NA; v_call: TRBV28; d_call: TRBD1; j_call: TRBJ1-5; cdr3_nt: TGTGCCAGCAGTTGGGGACAGAACATTAATCAGCCCCAGCATTTT; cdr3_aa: CASSWGQNINQPQHF
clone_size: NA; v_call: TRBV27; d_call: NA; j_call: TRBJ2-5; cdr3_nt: TGTGCCAGCAGCCTCGGGGAGACCCAGTACTTC; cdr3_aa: CASSLGETQYF
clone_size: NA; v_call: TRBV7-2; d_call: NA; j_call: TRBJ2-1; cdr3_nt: TGTGCCAGCAGCGACATAACACTAGTCACTGAGCAGTTCTTC; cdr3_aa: CASSDITLVTEQFF
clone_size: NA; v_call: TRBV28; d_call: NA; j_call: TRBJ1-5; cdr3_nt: TGTGCCAGCAGTAACGGGGTGTCAGGCAATCAGCCCCAGCATTTT; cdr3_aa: CASSNGVSGNQPQHF
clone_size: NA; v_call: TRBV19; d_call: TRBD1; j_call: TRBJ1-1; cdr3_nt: TGTGCCGTTAAGGAGGGGGCGAACACTGAAGCTTTCTTT; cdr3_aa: CAVKEGANTEAFF
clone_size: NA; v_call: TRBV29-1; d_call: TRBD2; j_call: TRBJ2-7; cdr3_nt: TGCAGCGCCCCACCCCCTAGCGGAACAATCGAGCAGTACTTC; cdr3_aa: CSAPPPSGTIEQYF